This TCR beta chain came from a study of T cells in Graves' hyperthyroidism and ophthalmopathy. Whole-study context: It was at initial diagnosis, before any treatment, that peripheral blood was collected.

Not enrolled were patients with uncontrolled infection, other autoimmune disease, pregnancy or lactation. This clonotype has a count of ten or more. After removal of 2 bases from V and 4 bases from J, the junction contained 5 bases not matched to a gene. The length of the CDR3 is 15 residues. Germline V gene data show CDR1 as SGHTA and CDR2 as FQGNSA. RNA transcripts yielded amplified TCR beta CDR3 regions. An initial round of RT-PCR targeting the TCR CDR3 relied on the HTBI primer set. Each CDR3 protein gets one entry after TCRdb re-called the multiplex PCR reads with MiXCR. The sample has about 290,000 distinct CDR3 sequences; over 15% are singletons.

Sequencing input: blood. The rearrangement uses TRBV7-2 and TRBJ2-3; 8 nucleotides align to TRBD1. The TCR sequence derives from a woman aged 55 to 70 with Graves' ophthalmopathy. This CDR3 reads CASSLRTGISDTQYF. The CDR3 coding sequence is TGTGCCAGCAGCTTAAGGACAGGGATATCAGATACGCAGTATTTT. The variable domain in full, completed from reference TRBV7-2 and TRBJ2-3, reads GAGVSQSPSNKVTEKGKDVELRCDPISGHTALYWYRQSLGQGLEFLIYFQGNSAPDKSGLPSDRFSAERTGGSVSTLTIQRTQQEDSAVYLCASSLRTGISDTQYFGPGTRLTVL.